This TCR beta chain stems from a study of CXCR3-negative and CXCR3-positive naive CD8 T cells. Note on this clonotype: What it binds is unknown.

This CDR3 is built from 14 residues. Germline CDR1 and CDR2: SGHTA and FQGNSA. The study, taken as a whole, reports: CXCR3-expressing naive cells carried TRB CDR3s more hydrophobic than those of CXCR3-negative naive cells.

Preparation of TRB cDNA libraries relied on 5' RACE carrying UMI labels. TCRdb reanalyzed the 5' RACE reads, giving one entry per CDR3 protein sequence and no DNA. The table for this sample gives some 120,000 distinct CDR3 sequences. The chain employs TRBV7-2 and TRBJ2-3. This TCR was sampled from a human donor in good health. Some clones in this sample may be carry-over from other donors' samples. The sample comprised naive CXCR3+ CD8+ T cells from blood. Indicated subset: CD45RO-CCR7+CD27+CD95- naive CD8+ T cells expressing CXCR3 (TNR3+). CDR3 region: CASSLGFGTDTQYF.